Below are 10 T cell receptor beta chains sequenced from a single sample in a study of vaccination effects on CD4 cells after COVID-19. Using immunoSEQ multiplex PCR, the repertoire was profiled, and TCRdb retains in-frame clones only, with some absent. The table lists 20,000 to 30,000 clones, about three quarters of them singletons. Their antigens remain unidentified. With the ViraFEST assay, the study expanded antigen-specific CD4+ T cells using viral peptide pools, then sequenced them. When around nine days of culture had elapsed, CD4+ T cells were isolated. From March to December 2020, the person had a SARS-CoV-2 infection that was confirmed by PCR. The source material was CD4+ T cells from PBMCs cultured with SARS-CoV-2 spike peptides, sampled before COVID-19 vaccination. These receptor sequences come from a human donor who had a prior SARS-CoV-2 infection.

The chain employs TRBV7-6 and TRBJ1-3; no firm D call. The V and J ends lost 0 bases and 0 bases respectively, with 9 bases between them. The CDR3 covers 16 residues. The germline V gene encodes CDR1 SGHVS and CDR2 FNYEAQ. CDR3 nucleotide sequence: TGTGCCAGCAGCTTAGCTGACGGCGGCTCTGGAAACACCATATATTTT. It is translated as CASSLADGGSGNTIYF.

The CDR3, as DNA: TGTGCCAGCAGTGTTGGGACGGGGAATGAAAAACTGTTTTTT. This codes for CASSVGTGNEKLFF. The gene calls are TRBV2 and TRBJ1-4; a weak D match, TRBD1 (5 bases). Germline loops: CDR1 SNHLY, CDR2 FYNNEI. Trimming shortened V by 4 bases and J by 5 bases, and 11 bases separated the two germline ends. This CDR3 is 14 amino acids long.

This clone was counted a few times. The chain couples TRBV18 to TRBJ1-4; D is undetermined. Germline loops: CDR1 KGHSH, CDR2 LQKENI. The V end was cut by 0 bases, the J end by 10 bases, with 12 bases between. This CDR3 is 14 amino acids long. CDR3 in amino acids: CASSPPARPGKLFF. Here the CDR3 DNA reads TGTGCCAGCTCACCACCGGCCCGGCCGGGAAAACTGTTTTTT. Filled out from reference TRBV18 and TRBJ1-4, the complete variable domain reads NAGVMQNPRHLVRRRGQEARLRCSPMKGHSHVYWYRQLPEEGLKFMVYLQKENIIDESGMPKERFSAEFPKEGPSILRIQQVVRGDSAAYFCASSPPARPGKLFFGSGTQLSVL.

This clone showed up just a few times. This chain uses TRBV9 with TRBJ2-5; TRBD1 is a possible D gene (6 bases). The CDR3 is 14 residues long. Germline V gene data show CDR1 as SGDLS and CDR2 as YYNGEE. Trimming removed 1 base from V and 5 bases from J, with 12 bases in between. The CDR3 is CASSVSRRGETQYF. Here the CDR3 DNA reads TGTGCCAGCAGCGTATCTCGAAGGGGGGAGACCCAGTACTTC.

This clone has more than one count but fewer than ten. The J gene is TRBJ2-7, the V gene TRBV19, with D unresolved. The V and J ends lost 9 bases and 3 bases respectively, with 18 bases between them. CDR1 and CDR2 (germline): LNHDA, SQIVND (reference sequence). The CDR3 contains 14 residues. The CDR3 DNA follows: TGTGCCAGCCGGCGGAGACATCCAGACTACGAGCAGTACTTC. This sequence encodes CASRRRHPDYEQYF.

The J gene is TRBJ2-5, the V gene TRBV20-1; possible D gene TRBD2, 6 bases. Trimming took 3 bases from V and 5 from J, leaving 13 bases between them. CDR3 length: 13 amino acids. From germline, CDR1 is DFQATT and CDR2 SNEGSKA (reference sequence). The CDR3 DNA reads TGCAGTGCTAGTGGGACTGGATGGGAGACCCAGTACTTC. This translates into CSASGTGWETQYF.

The chain recombines TRBV5-4 with TRBJ2-5, with D unclear. There are 13 residues in the CDR3. Deletions cut 0 bases from V and 1 base from J, with 4 bases between. The germline V gene has CDR1 SGHNT and CDR2 YYREEE (reference sequence). CDR3: CASSLGSQETQYF. The CDR3 region has the DNA TGTGCCAGCAGCTTGGGTAGCCAAGAGACCCAGTACTTC.

The chain uses TRBV30 and TRBJ2-3; TRBD2 matches 12 bases. The germline V gene has CDR1 GTSNPN and CDR2 SVGIG (reference sequence). The CDR3 spans 15 residues. With 4 bases clipped from V and 4 bases from J, the junction kept 6 bases outside the gene matches. CDR3 sequence: CAWNPLAGGSDTQYF. The CDR3, as DNA: TGTGCCTGGAATCCTCTAGCGGGAGGGTCAGATACGCAGTATTTT.

The gene calls are TRBV7-9 and TRBJ2-7; D is uncertain. V gave up 2 bases and J gave up 5 bases, with 7 bases separating them. This CDR3 region has 12 residues. In germline, CDR1 is SEHNR, CDR2 FQNEAQ (reference sequence). The CDR3: CASSLHGDEQYF. The CDR3 bases are TGTGCCAGCAGCTTACATGGTGACGAGCAGTACTTC.

This clone has a handful of counts. The chain is built from TRBV5-1 and TRBJ2-7; 11 positions match TRBD2. J lost 0 bases, V lost 3 bases, and 5 bases had no gene match. Germline V lookup: CDR1 SGHRS, CDR2 YFSETQ. The CDR3 consists of 16 residues. CDR3 in amino acids: CASSSSTSGVSYEQYF. CDR3 bases: TGCGCCAGCAGCTCTTCGACTAGCGGGGTCTCCTACGAGCAGTACTTC.